Listed here are 3 T cell receptor beta chains from one sample, sequenced in a study of blood T cell repertoires in COVID-19 (TCRdb year 2020). Libraries were constructed by the immunoSEQ multiplex PCR assay. In TCRdb, the immuneACCESS table is reduced to in-frame sequences with V and J assigned. These tables do not hold every clone; where another copy was compared, an unresolved V gene accounts for under half, and the others remain unexplained. A total of about 260,000 clones appear in this sample, 87% of them only once. In total, the top ten clones hold 1.5% of the sample. Sequenced material: peripheral blood. The receptors come from a woman between 40 and 55 years old who had recovered from COVID-19.

The count of this clone is one. The chain's CDR3 is CASSSTSGGSYEQYF. CDR3 DNA sequence: TGTGCCAGTAGCTCGACTAGCGGGGGTTCCTACGAGCAGTACTTC. The chain combines TRBV19 with TRBJ2-7; TRBD2 matches at 12 bases. CDR1 and CDR2 from the germline V gene are LNHDA and SQIVND (reference sequence). Trimming removed 6 bases from V and 1 base from J; junction bases left unmatched: 4. The CDR3 length is 15 residues.

The chain links TRBV18 to TRBJ1-6, with TRBD1 as a possible D gene (5 bases). The V and J ends lost 0 bases and 6 bases respectively, with 9 bases between them. The CDR3 runs 15 residues. CDR1 and CDR2 from the germline V gene are KGHSH and LQKENI. This chain's CDR3 is CASSPPGHLNSPLHF. The CDR3 bases are TGTGCCAGCTCACCACCTGGACACCTTAATTCACCCCTCCACTTT.

This clone was seen more than once but under ten times. J is TRBJ2-7 and V is TRBV6-5, with 7 bases lining up with TRBD1. The CDR3 spans 12 residues. V shed 6 bases and J 4 bases; nucleotides not matched to a gene: 3. Per germline, CDR1 MNHEY and CDR2 SVGAGI. The CDR3 DNA sequence: TGTGCCAGCAGGAGGGGGCGGTACGAGCAGTACTTC. As protein: CASRRGRYEQYF.